This record looks at one T cell receptor (beta chain) sequence and its context. TCRdb's table, derived via immunoSEQ multiplex PCR, lists solely in-frame clones and lacks some. Here the sample spans roughly 100,000 clones, approximately 95% being singletons. The entry originates in a study of technical replicates of blood from a handful of donors. Germline V gene lookup returns CDR1 SGHRS and CDR2 YFSETQ. The V end lost 4 bases, the J end lost 8 bases, and 21 bases lay between the germline ends. There are 15 residues in the CDR3. The chain recombines TRBV5-1 with TRBJ1-2, with D perhaps TRBD1 (5 bases). Sample: T cells isolated from PBMCs. This sequence was found in a human donor in good health. The CDR3 DNA reads as TGCGCCAGCAGCCTGATAATCGGGACTGCAAAAGGCTACACCTTC. Protein sequence: CASSLIIGTAKGYTF.